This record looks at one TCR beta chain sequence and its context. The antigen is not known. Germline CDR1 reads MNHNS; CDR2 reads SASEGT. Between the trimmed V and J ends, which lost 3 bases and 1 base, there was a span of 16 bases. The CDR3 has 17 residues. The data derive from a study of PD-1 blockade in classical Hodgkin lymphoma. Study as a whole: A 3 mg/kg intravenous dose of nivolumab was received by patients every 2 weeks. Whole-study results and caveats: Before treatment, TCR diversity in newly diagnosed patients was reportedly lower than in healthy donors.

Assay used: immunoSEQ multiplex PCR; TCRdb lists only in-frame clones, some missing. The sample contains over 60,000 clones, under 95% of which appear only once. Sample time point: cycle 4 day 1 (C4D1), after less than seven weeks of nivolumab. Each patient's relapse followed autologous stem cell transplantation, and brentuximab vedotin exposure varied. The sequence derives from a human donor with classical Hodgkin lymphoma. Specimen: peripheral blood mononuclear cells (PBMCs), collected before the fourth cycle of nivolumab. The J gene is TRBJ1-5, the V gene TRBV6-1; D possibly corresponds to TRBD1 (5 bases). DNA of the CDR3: TGTGCCAGCAGTGACCCTCAAGGGGTACAGAGCAATCAGCCCCAGCATTTT. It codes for CASSDPQGVQSNQPQHF.